This record looks at one TCR beta chain sequence and its context. This sample was taken from a study of cytomegalovirus exposure and HLA in healthy donors. The PCR used 60 Vbeta and 13 Jbeta primers. Assay: immunoSEQ multiplex PCR; the TCRdb copy retains only in-frame clones and omits some. The repertoire holds some 150,000 clones, 82% seen once, with around 3% in the top ten. Sequenced sample: PBMCs. The receptor was isolated from a man aged 18 to 29 in good health and CMV-seropositive.

The CDR3: CASSSPGQGSREQYF. The CDR3 DNA reads TGCGCCAGCAGCTCGCCGGGACAGGGATCGCGGGAGCAGTACTTC. The chain employs TRBV5-1 and TRBJ2-7; 9 bases line up with TRBD1. Germline V lookup: CDR1 SGHRS, CDR2 YFSETQ. The CDR3 has 15 residues. Unmatched junction bases numbered 11, after V lost 3 bases and J lost 7 bases.